This T cell receptor (beta chain) was recovered during a study of OX40 agonist ivuxolimab in advanced cancers. Study results and caveats: CD4+ and CD8+ blood T cells expanded clonally by week 6 at 0.1 to 3.0 mg/kg.

Method: immunoSEQ multiplex PCR; TCRdb's copy keeps in-frame clones and lacks some. The sample yields tens of thousands of clones, 70% to 90% seen once. In regard to this clone: Its antigen remains unidentified.

V gave up 3 bases and J gave up 0 bases, with 6 bases separating them. This CDR3 comprises 13 residues. CDR1 GTSNPN and CDR2 SVGIG come from the germline V gene (reference sequence). The sample in question was CD4+ or CD8+ T cells sorted from blood, obtained in a trial of the OX40 agonist ivuxolimab. The V and J genes are TRBV30 and TRBJ1-5; D gene uncertain. The source is an adult with an advanced solid tumor such as melanoma, head and neck, liver or kidney cancer. The CDR3, as DNA: TGTGCCTGGAGGGACCATAGCAATCAGCCCCAGCATTTT. Residues: CAWRDHSNQPQHF.